The 24 T cell receptor beta chains reported below all come from one sample, sequenced in a study of cytomegalovirus exposure and HLA in healthy donors. Primers: 60 Vbeta forward and 13 Jbeta reverse. Sequenced by immunoSEQ multiplex PCR; TCRdb stores in-frame clones only, minus some. This table holds some 110,000 clones, approximately 9.4% found once. Material for sequencing was PBMCs. The origin of the receptors is a man between 25 and 39 years old in good health and CMV-seronegative.

CDR3 nucleotide sequence: TGCGCCAGCAGCCACCCAGGGTCCCGGCAGCCCCAGCATTTT. Its translation: CASSHPGSRQPQHF. This chain connects TRBV4-1 to TRBJ1-5; TRBD1 is a possible D gene (5 bases). The germline V gene encodes CDR1 MGHRA and CDR2 YSYEKL. The length of the CDR3 is 14 residues. V dropped 3 bases and J dropped 7 bases, with 13 bases sitting between them.

The rearrangement links TRBV9 to TRBJ1-6; weak D call: TRBD1 (5 bases). Germline CDR1 is SGDLS and CDR2 is YYNGEE. V lost 4 bases to trimming and J lost 10 bases, with 12 bases between them. The CDR3 totals 13 residues. CDR3 loop: CASSPGERSPLHF. As DNA, the CDR3 is TGTGCCAGCAGCCCGGGGGAGAGGTCACCCCTCCACTTT. Drawing the rest from reference TRBV9 and TRBJ1-6, the complete variable domain is DSGVTQTPKHLITATGQRVTLRCSPRSGDLSVYWYQQSLDQGLQFLIQYYNGEERAKGNILERFSAQQFPDLHSELNLSSLELGDSALYFCASSPGERSPLHFGNGTRLTVT.

The table lists this clone with a few counts. The V and J genes are TRBV6-5 and TRBJ2-2; TRBD2 aligns across 7 bases. Trimming removed 0 bases from V and 1 base from J; junction bases left unmatched: 2. There are 16 residues in the CDR3. CDR1 is MNHEY and CDR2 is SVGAGI in the germline V gene. CDR3 region: CASSYSKRGNTGELFF. CDR3 sequence (DNA): TGTGCCAGCAGTTACTCTAAGCGGGGGAACACCGGGGAGCTGTTTTTT.

This clone has a handful of counts. V usage is TRBV5-6 and J usage is TRBJ1-2; D unresolved. Trimming removed 2 bases at V and 8 bases at J, with 10 bases between. The CDR3 has 12 amino acids. Germline V gives CDR1 SGHDT, CDR2 YYEEEE. CDR3 amino acids: CASSFSIEGYTF. CDR3 in DNA: TGTGCCAGCAGCTTTTCGATAGAGGGCTACACCTTC. Based on the CDR3 plus reference TRBV5-6 and TRBJ1-2, the full variable domain is DAGVTQSPTHLIKTRGQQVTLRCSPKSGHDTVSWYQQALGQGPQFIFQYYEEEERQRGNFPDRFSGHQFPNYSSELNVNALLLGDSALYLCASSFSIEGYTFGSGTRLTVV.

There are a few counts of this clone. The rearrangement links TRBV7-9 to TRBJ1-1; the D gene is possibly TRBD1 (6 bases). Per the germline V gene, CDR1 is SEHNR and CDR2 is FQNEAQ (reference sequence). V dropped 1 base and J dropped 4 bases, with 7 bases sitting between them. This CDR3 has 13 amino acids. CDR3 nucleotide sequence: TGTGCCAGCAGCTTAGAGGGGGTCACTGAAGCTTTCTTT. This sequence encodes CASSLEGVTEAFF.

The chain carries TRBV6-5 and TRBJ2-5, with 8 bases lining up with TRBD2. CDR3 size: 14 residues. Germline values: CDR1 MNHEY, CDR2 SVGAGI. V was pared by 6 bases and J by 1 base, with 4 bases of the junction left unmatched. The CDR3 loop reads CASRRTSSQETQYF. The CDR3 nucleotides read TGTGCCAGCAGAAGGACTAGCAGCCAAGAGACCCAGTACTTC.

This sequence joins TRBV30 and TRBJ1-5; 7 bases fit TRBD1. V was pared by 2 bases and J by 1 base, with 2 bases of the junction left unmatched. The CDR3 sequence is 14 residues long. The germline V gene has CDR1 GTSNPN and CDR2 SVGIG (reference sequence). Here the CDR3 DNA reads TGTGCCTGGAGTCCAGGGGGGAGCAATCAGCCCCAGCATTTT. This encodes CAWSPGGSNQPQHF.

This clone was counted a few times. Written as DNA, the CDR3 is TGTGCCACACGGACAGGGACCGAAAAACTGTTTTTT. It codes for CATRTGTEKLFF. The chain couples TRBV6-5 to TRBJ1-4; the match to TRBD1 covers 8 bases. The J segment lost 8 bases and the V segment lost 10 bases, leaving 6 bases of the junction unmatched. Germline V gene lookup returns CDR1 MNHEY and CDR2 SVGAGI. This CDR3 spans 12 amino acids.

J is TRBJ1-1 and V is TRBV29-1, with TRBD1 as a possible D gene (5 bases). The ends were cut back, 5 bases at V and 4 bases at J, with 11 bases in the middle. This CDR3 is built from 12 residues. Per germline, CDR1 SQVTM and CDR2 ANQGSEA. In DNA form, the CDR3 reads TGCAGCGTTCTAGGGGCAGGCACTGAAGCTTTCTTT. This encodes CSVLGAGTEAFF.

This clone was found a few times. The chain joins TRBV4-3 to TRBJ2-7; TRBD1 matches at 8 bases. Trimming at V came to 4 bases and at J to 3 bases, leaving 8 bases not matched to a gene. CDR3 size: 15 residues. CDR1 LGHNA and CDR2 YSLEER come from the germline V gene. The CDR3 DNA is TGCGCCAGCAGCCCGGAGCAAGACAGGGGCTACGAGCAGTACTTC. As protein: CASSPEQDRGYEQYF.

This chain uses TRBV18 with TRBJ1-2; 11 bases agree with TRBD1. The CDR3 extends over 19 amino acids. Per germline, CDR1 KGHSH and CDR2 LQKENI. The V and J ends lost 2 bases and 5 bases, in that order; junction bases with no gene match: 16. The CDR3 protein is CASSPTTTGTGGKGYGYTF. The CDR3 DNA follows: TGTGCCAGCTCACCAACTACCACCGGGACAGGGGGTAAAGGATATGGCTACACCTTC.

The V call is TRBV5-1, the J call TRBJ2-3; D is undetermined. V lost 6 bases and J lost 0, with 5 bases in between. Germline assignment: CDR1 SGHRS and CDR2 YFSETQ. The CDR3 covers 12 residues. CDR3 sequence reads: CASMASTDTQYF. As DNA, the CDR3 is TGCGCCAGCATGGCTAGCACAGATACGCAGTATTTT.

This clone was counted a few times. The rearrangement links TRBV29-1 to TRBJ2-7; a possible D gene is TRBD1 (6 bases). V lost 7 bases and J lost 1, with 11 bases in between. The CDR3 runs 12 residues. Germline V CDR1 and CDR2: SQVTM, ANQGSEA. This CDR3 is CSALDRSYEQYF. The DNA of the CDR3 is TGCAGCGCTCTGGACAGATCCTACGAGCAGTACTTC.

This clone was counted a few times. This chain joins TRBV10-2 and TRBJ1-1, with 8 bases that match TRBD1. The CDR3 length is 14 residues. The germline V gene encodes CDR1 WSHSY and CDR2 SAAADI. The junction had 7 bases not matched to a gene; V was cut back by 6 bases and J by 4 bases. The CDR3 nucleotides read TGCGCCAGCAGAGTCGGACAGGGTCCCACTGAAGCTTTCTTT. This translates into CASRVGQGPTEAFF.

The chain joins TRBV2 to TRBJ2-7, with a possible D match to TRBD1 (6 bases). Between the trimmed V and J ends, which lost 8 bases and 7 bases, there was a span of 15 bases. The CDR3 has 12 residues. Germline CDR1 and CDR2: SNHLY and FYNNEI. The CDR3 nucleotides read TGTGCCAGCTCCTCACAGGGTTGGGAGCAGTACTTC. Amino acid sequence: CASSSQGWEQYF.

The chain recombines TRBV5-6 with TRBJ1-6; the match to TRBD1 covers 12 bases. The ends lost 4 bases at V and 8 bases at J; junction bases unmatched: 4. This CDR3 comprises 15 residues. The germline V gene has CDR1 SGHDT and CDR2 YYEEEE. CDR3 residues: CASSGTGGKDSPLHF. CDR3 nucleotide sequence: TGTGCCAGCAGCGGGACAGGGGGCAAGGATTCACCCCTCCACTTT.

V is TRBV21-1 and J is TRBJ1-5; no check of the table's D call, TRBD1, against the DNA was made. TRBV21-1 is listed as a pseudogene. The CDR3 is 15 residues long. The CDR3 loop is CASSKDQNSNQPQHF. In DNA form, the CDR3 reads TGTGCCAGCAGCAAAGATCAGAATAGCAATCAGCCCCAGCATTTT.

Only a few counts were recorded for this clone. V and J are TRBV6-1 and TRBJ2-3; 9 bases fit TRBD1. The J segment lost 3 bases and the V segment lost 6 bases, leaving 1 base of the junction unmatched. The CDR3 is 13 residues long. In germline, CDR1 is MNHNS, CDR2 SASEGT. The CDR3 sequence: CASRTGGTDTQYF. CDR3 coding DNA: TGTGCCAGCAGGACAGGGGGAACAGATACGCAGTATTTT.

The rearrangement links TRBV10-3 to TRBJ1-6; D not resolved. Germline CDR1 ENHRY, CDR2 SYGVKD. V was clipped by 6 bases and J by 10 bases, with 13 bases between them. There are 13 residues in the CDR3. CDR3 DNA sequence: TGTGCCATCAGCCTCAACCAGAACTCACCCCTCCACTTT. Translation gives CAISLNQNSPLHF.

The chain joins TRBV19 to TRBJ1-1, with 8 bases fitting TRBD1. Germline CDR1 is LNHDA and CDR2 is SQIVND (reference sequence). With 7 bases clipped from V and 3 bases from J, the junction kept 10 bases outside the gene matches. The CDR3 extends over 15 amino acids. The CDR3 nucleotides read TGTGCCAGTACCCCGGACAGGGTCGTTTACACTGAAGCTTTCTTT. Its protein product is CASTPDRVVYTEAFF. Drawing the rest from reference TRBV19 and TRBJ1-1, the complete variable domain is DGGITQSPKYLFRKEGQNVTLSCEQNLNHDAMYWYRQDPGQGLRLIYYSQIVNDFQKGDIAEGYSVSREKKESFPLTVTSAQKNPTAFYLCASTPDRVVYTEAFFGQGTRLTVV.

This clone has only a few counts. The CDR3 protein is CASSRRAGERNTIYF. The CDR3, as DNA: TGTGCCAGTAGTCGACGGGCAGGGGAACGAAACACCATATATTTT. This chain links TRBV19 with TRBJ1-3, with a tentative D call TRBD1 (6 bases). V was shortened by 5 bases and J by 5 bases, with 16 bases between the two germline ends. The CDR3 length is 15 residues. Germline CDR1 is LNHDA and CDR2 is SQIVND (reference sequence).

The table lists this clone with a few counts. The chain combines TRBV2 with TRBJ2-5; 12 bases align to TRBD2. Per germline, CDR1 SNHLY and CDR2 FYNNEI. The CDR3 spans 18 residues. V was pared by 3 bases and J by 5 bases, with 13 bases of the junction left unmatched. In DNA, the CDR3 is TGTGCCAGCAGTGACCCGGAGCTAGCGGGGGGGCTTTCGGAGACCCAGTACTTC. Its protein product is CASSDPELAGGLSETQYF.

This clone appeared a few times. V gene TRBV19 combines with J gene TRBJ2-3; possible D gene TRBD2, 6 bases. The V gene lost 9 bases and the J gene lost 5 bases, with 18 bases spanning the gap. This CDR3 contains 14 residues. Germline V CDR1 and CDR2: LNHDA, SQIVND (reference sequence). CDR3 residues: CASGVVGSRDTQYF. The CDR3 DNA reads as TGTGCCAGCGGAGTGGTCGGGAGTCGAGATACGCAGTATTTT.

This clone was detected a few times. This chain connects TRBV19 to TRBJ2-2, with D perhaps TRBD2 (6 bases). Trimming took off 5 bases at V and 7 bases at J, with 14 bases between the two ends. CDR3 length: 14 residues. Germline V gene data show CDR1 as LNHDA and CDR2 as SQIVND (reference sequence). CDR3 in amino acids: CASSFGSVVGELFF. CDR3 sequence (DNA): TGTGCCAGTAGTTTCGGGAGTGTGGTCGGGGAGCTGTTTTTT.